Listed below are T cell receptor beta chains from one sample, sequenced in a study of control samples from healthy donors and cancer patients. Using immunoSEQ multiplex PCR, the repertoire was profiled, and TCRdb retains in-frame clones only, with some absent. Here the sample spans around 100,000 clones, 88% being singletons. Sequencing was done on a sample of blood. The receptor set was obtained from a woman in her seventies in good health. The CDR3 runs from the conserved cysteine through the conserved F or W. Fields, in order: clone size, V gene, J gene, D gene, CDR3 protein, CDR3 DNA. The D gene is left open where the match is weak. Clone size is stated in some rows and not others, as once, few, many or a class when expanded.

.,TRBV5-5,TRBJ1-3,.,CASSLEVGAGNTIYF,TGTGCCAGCAGCTTGGAGGTAGGGGCCGGAAACACCATATATTTT
.,TRBV5-1,TRBJ2-6,.,CASSFDSSGANVLTF,TGCGCCAGCAGCTTTGACAGCTCTGGGGCCAACGTCCTGACTTTC
.,TRBV28,TRBJ1-2,.,CASSFGDAVGHRADGYTF,TGTGCCAGCAGTTTCGGTGACGCGGTCGGGCATAGAGCCGATGGCTACACCTTC
.,TRBV10-3,TRBJ1-2,.,CAISDHGGVYGYTF,TGTGCCATCAGTGATCACGGTGGGGTCTATGGCTACACCTTC
.,TRBV4-3,TRBJ1-1,.,CASSQEAEGVNTEAFF,TGCGCCAGCAGCCAAGAAGCCGAGGGAGTTAACACTGAAGCTTTCTTT
few,TRBV27,TRBJ1-2,.,CASRRSNYGYTF,TGTGCCAGCAGACGGAGTAACTATGGCTACACCTTC
.,TRBV5-1,TRBJ1-3,.,CASSPGDGNTIYF,TGCGCCAGCAGCCCAGGTGATGGAAACACCATATATTTT
.,TRBV19,TRBJ1-2,TRBD1,CASSIYPDRSNYGYTF,TGTGCCAGTAGTATATACCCGGACAGGTCTAACTATGGCTACACCTTC
.,TRBV6-5,TRBJ2-7,TRBD2,CATQAGAAYEQYF,TGTGCCACTCAGGCGGGAGCCGCCTACGAGCAGTACTTC
.,TRBV24-1,TRBJ2-6,.,CATGPSGANVLTF,TGTGCCACCGGACCCTCTGGGGCCAACGTCCTGACTTTC
.,TRBV5-5,TRBJ1-2,.,CASSLRGGEGYTF,TGTGCCAGCAGCTTGAGGGGGGGCGAAGGCTACACCTTC
.,TRBV30,TRBJ1-6,.,CAWSAPVDYSPLHF,TGTGCCTGGAGTGCCCCGGTTGACTATTCACCCCTCCACTTT
.,TRBV11-1,TRBJ1-4,.,CASSLDLSEKLFF,TGTGCCAGCAGCCTAGACTTGTCCGAAAAACTGTTTTTT
.,TRBV9,TRBJ2-7,TRBD2,CASSHSGRDQPYEQYF,TGTGCCAGCAGCCACTCGGGGAGGGACCAACCCTACGAGCAGTACTTC
.,TRBV19,TRBJ2-2,.,CASSISGTNTGELFF,TGTGCCAGTAGTATAAGTGGGACAAACACCGGGGAGCTGTTTTTT
.,TRBV5-8,TRBJ2-2,TRBD2,CASSLHAGTSGGRTGELFF,TGTGCCAGCAGCTTACACGCCGGGACTAGCGGGGGAAGGACCGGGGAGCTGTTTTTT
.,TRBV19,TRBJ1-1,.,CASNGQGGFPSNTEAFF,TGTGCCAGTAACGGGCAGGGTGGTTTCCCCTCGAACACTGAAGCTTTCTTT
many,TRBV2,TRBJ1-1,TRBD1,CASRGQGVNTEAFF,TGTGCCAGCAGAGGACAGGGGGTAAACACTGAAGCTTTCTTT
.,TRBV11-2,TRBJ1-1,.,CASSLGLAEAFF,TGTGCCAGCAGCTTAGGCTTAGCTGAAGCTTTCTTT
.,TRBV10-2,TRBJ1-4,TRBD1,CVSSEQGATNEKLFF,TGCGTCAGCAGTGAACAGGGGGCGACTAATGAAAAACTGTTTTTT
.,TRBV12-2,TRBJ1-2,.,CASPVVGTGGREYGYTF,TGTGCAAGTCCCGTAGTTGGGACAGGGGGCCGCGAGTATGGCTACACCTTC
.,TRBV5-1,TRBJ1-1,.,CASSLAGGGTEAFF,TGCGCCAGCAGCTTGGCCGGTGGTGGCACTGAAGCTTTCTTT
once,TRBV5-1,TRBJ1-4,.,CASSLGRVGEKLFF,TGCGCCAGCAGCTTGGGAAGGGTGGGTGAAAAACTGTTTTTT
.,TRBV11-1,TRBJ2-1,TRBD2,CASSWQDPTGGEQFF,TGTGCCAGCAGCTGGCAGGACCCCACGGGGGGTGAGCAGTTCTTC
.,TRBV30,TRBJ1-2,.,CAWSPTVAGYTF,TGTGCCTGGAGTCCTACAGTTGCCGGCTACACCTTC
.,TRBV19,TRBJ2-5,TRBD1,CASSQTGPMGTQYF,TGTGCCAGTAGTCAGACAGGGCCCATGGGGACCCAGTACTTC
.,TRBV7-2,TRBJ2-5,.,CASSTINQETQYF,TGTGCCAGCAGCACAATTAACCAAGAGACCCAGTACTTC
.,TRBV24-1,TRBJ1-1,.,CATSEGPGNTEAFF,TGTGCCACCAGTGAGGGCCCGGGGAACACTGAAGCTTTCTTT
.,TRBV30,TRBJ1-1,.,CAWRIGRGDTEAFF,TGTGCCTGGAGGATTGGGCGGGGCGACACTGAAGCTTTCTTT